The subject of this entry is one TCR beta chain. Its binding antigen is unknown. This entry belongs to a study of T cell clusters in autoimmune cytopenias (dated by TCRdb to the late 2010s). For the wider study: TRB sequencing reached a median depth of approximately 56,000 reads per sample and yielded a median of 2,350 distinct TRB clonotypes per sample. Peripheral blood TRB and IGH repertoires were sequenced in autoimmune cytopenia patients at active disease and during treatment follow-up, alongside healthy, CLL and autoimmune hepatitis controls. The study aimed to test whether autoimmune cytopenia patients carry a disease-specific immune repertoire signature usable as a blood-based biomarker.

TRB rearrangements were amplified by multiplex PCR using a touch-down protocol with TRB-A and TRB-B primer pools mixed in one tube. Illumina adapters and sample indices were attached to the amplicons through two consecutive PCR reactions using Phusion HS II polymerase. After gel purification with the NucleoSpin Gel and PCR Clean-up kit, the amplicons were quantified by Qubit and checked for quality on an Agilent 2100 Bioanalyzer. Sequencing of the libraries was done on an Illumina MiSeq with 600-cycle, single-indexed, paired-end runs. Per the source publication's procedure: MiXCR version 2.1.12, together with the default MiXCR reference library, was used to align and assemble the TRB reads. Each unique CDR3 nucleotide sequence defined a clone, and only productive sequences with at least two reads were analysed. Alpha-parameterized diversity profiles (alpha 0 to 5), including the Shannon (alpha 1) and Simpson (alpha 2) indices, were computed with an R script to assess repertoire diversity. Combinatorial TRB VJ usage was computed with the tcR package and compared between cohorts by principal component analysis with ade4. GLIPH was used to cluster TCRbeta CDR3s in pairs of cohorts matched for age and read depth, and a Wilcoxon test was used to compare cluster frequencies. Following reprocessing of the reads by TCRdb, the data hold one row per CDR3 protein sequence and no DNA is available. TCRdb, not the authors, supplied the V and J calls. This sample's records show fewer than 2,000 distinct CDR3 sequences. The ten largest clonotypes hold around 30% of the sample.

Broader findings and caveats from the paper: TRB repertoire shifts, with less even repertoires in secondary cytopenia and CLL, mostly reflected lymphoma bias rather than autoimmunity. In the comparison of secondary cytopenia with CLL, no cluster-lack signature showed up, apparently because the dominant lymphoma-associated repertoire masked the signature. The T cell clusters were defined only in silico, and the functional role of the clusters still needed to be validated experimentally. GLIPH suggested that primary autoimmune cytopenia patients lacked physiological T cell clusters: some 53 clusters were exclusive to healthy donors versus 17 exclusive to patients. Healthy donors had almost three times as many exclusive TRB clusters as active autoimmune hepatitis patients, a finding consistent with an autoimmunity-wide signature.

Per sample, approximately 250 ng of peripheral blood genomic DNA, around 40,000 genome equivalents, was used for TRB amplification. From the cysteine through the phenylalanine, the CDR3 covers 15 amino acids. The nucleotide record is missing. The germline V gene supplies CDR1 LGHNA and CDR2 YSLEER. This TCR came from a human donor with an autoimmune cytopenia or autoimmune hepatitis (not recorded which). The chain was built from TRBV4-3 and TRBJ1-1. Sequencing used peripheral blood. This receptor has the CDR3 CASSQADKGLTEAFF.